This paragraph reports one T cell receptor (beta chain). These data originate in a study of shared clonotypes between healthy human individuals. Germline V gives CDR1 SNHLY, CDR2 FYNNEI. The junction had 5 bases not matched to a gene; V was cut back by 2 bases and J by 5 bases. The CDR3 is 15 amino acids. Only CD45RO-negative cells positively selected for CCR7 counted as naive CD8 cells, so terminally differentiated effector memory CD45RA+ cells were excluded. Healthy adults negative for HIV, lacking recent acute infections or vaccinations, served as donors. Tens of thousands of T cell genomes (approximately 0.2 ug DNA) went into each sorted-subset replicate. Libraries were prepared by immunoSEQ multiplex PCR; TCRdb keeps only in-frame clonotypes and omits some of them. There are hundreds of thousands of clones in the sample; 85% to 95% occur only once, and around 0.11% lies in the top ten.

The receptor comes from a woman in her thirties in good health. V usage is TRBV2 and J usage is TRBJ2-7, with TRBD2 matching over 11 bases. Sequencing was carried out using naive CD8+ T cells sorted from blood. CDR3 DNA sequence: TGTGCCAGCAGTGAAAAGGCTAGCGGGAGGCACGAGCAGTACTTC. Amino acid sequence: CASSEKASGRHEQYF.